Below are 4 T cell receptor beta chains sequenced from a single sample in a study of T cell repertoires in cytomegalovirus infection. TCRdb analysed the reads with MiXCR anew, one entry per CDR3 protein. Of about 300,000 distinct CDR3 sequences in the sample, 8% to 10% were seen once. Input material: PBMCs. The receptors were gathered from a human donor in good health (CMV status not recorded). Some clones in this sample may be carry-over from other donors' samples.

This clonotype was counted at least ten times. This chain joins TRBV10-3 and TRBJ2-1, with D possibly matching TRBD2 (7 bases). The CDR3 is 15 residues long. Between the trimmed V and J ends, which lost 0 bases and 2 bases, there was a span of 8 bases. From germline, CDR1 is ENHRY and CDR2 SYGVKD. The CDR3 region has the DNA TGTGCCATCAGTGAGTCAGGGGGGGCCTACAATGAGCAGTTCTTC. As protein: CAISESGGAYNEQFF.

In this sample, this clonotype turned up many times. CDR3 region: CSVVRQANTEAFF. The CDR3 bases are TGCAGCGTTGTACGGCAGGCCAACACTGAAGCTTTCTTT. The chain is built from TRBV29-1 and TRBJ1-1; no clear D. Germline CDR1 and CDR2: SQVTM and ANQGSEA. Trimming stripped 4 bases from V and 2 bases from J, with 11 bases between. The CDR3 has 13 amino acids.

This clonotype appeared a few times. DNA for the CDR3: TGTGCCAGCGCGGGCGTCAATGAGCAGTTCTTC. Translation gives CASAGVNEQFF. The J gene is TRBJ2-1, the V gene TRBV12-3 or TRBV12-4; D is possibly TRBD2 (5 bases). V was shortened by 8 bases and J by 6 bases, with 8 bases between the two germline ends. CDR3 length: 11 residues.

The gene calls are TRBV19 and TRBJ2-6, with 7 bases lining up with TRBD1. Germline V gene lookup returns CDR1 LNHDA and CDR2 SQIVND (reference sequence). The CDR3 has 15 residues. V was clipped by 5 bases and J by 3 bases; unmatched bases: 4. CDR3 amino acids: CASSPGTVGANVLTF. The CDR3 region has the DNA TGTGCCAGTAGTCCCGGGACAGTTGGGGCCAACGTCCTGACTTTC.